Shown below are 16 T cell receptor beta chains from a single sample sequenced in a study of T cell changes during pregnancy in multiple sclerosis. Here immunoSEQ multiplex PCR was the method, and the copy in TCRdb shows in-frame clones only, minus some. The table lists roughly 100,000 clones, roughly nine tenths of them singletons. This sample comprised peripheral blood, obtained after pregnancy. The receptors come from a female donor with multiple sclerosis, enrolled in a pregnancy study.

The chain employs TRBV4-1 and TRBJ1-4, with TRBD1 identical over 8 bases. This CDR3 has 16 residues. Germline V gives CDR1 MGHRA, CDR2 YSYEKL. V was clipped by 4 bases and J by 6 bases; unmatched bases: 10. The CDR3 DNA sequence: TGCGCCAGCAGCCGAACAATACAGGGGGGGGATGAAAAACTGTTTTTT. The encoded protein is CASSRTIQGGDEKLFF.

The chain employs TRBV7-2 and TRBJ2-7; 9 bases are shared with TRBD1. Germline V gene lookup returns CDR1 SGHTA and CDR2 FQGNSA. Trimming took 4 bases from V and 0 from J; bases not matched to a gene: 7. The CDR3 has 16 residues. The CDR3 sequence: CASSSPRTGASYEQYF. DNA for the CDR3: TGTGCCAGCAGCTCACCCCGGACAGGGGCCTCCTACGAGCAGTACTTC.

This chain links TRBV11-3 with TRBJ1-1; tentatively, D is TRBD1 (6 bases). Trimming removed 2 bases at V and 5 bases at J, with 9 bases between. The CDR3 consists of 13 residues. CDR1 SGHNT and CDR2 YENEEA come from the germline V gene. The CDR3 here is CASSLIGGTEAFF. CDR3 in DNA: TGTGCCAGCAGCTTAATAGGGGGAACTGAAGCTTTCTTT.

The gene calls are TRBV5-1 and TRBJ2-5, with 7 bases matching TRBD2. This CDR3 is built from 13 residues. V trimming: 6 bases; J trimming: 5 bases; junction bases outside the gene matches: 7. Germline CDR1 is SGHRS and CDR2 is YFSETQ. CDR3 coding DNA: TGCGCCAGCAACCCGGGGGGTTCGGAGACCCAGTACTTC. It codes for CASNPGGSETQYF.

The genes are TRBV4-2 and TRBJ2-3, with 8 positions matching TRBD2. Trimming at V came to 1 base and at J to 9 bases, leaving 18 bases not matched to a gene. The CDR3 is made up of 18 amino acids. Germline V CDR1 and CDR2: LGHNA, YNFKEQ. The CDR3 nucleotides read TGTGCCAGCAGCCAAGCTGAAGGGACCGCCGGGGGGGTTGGGACGCAGTATTTT. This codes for CASSQAEGTAGGVGTQYF.

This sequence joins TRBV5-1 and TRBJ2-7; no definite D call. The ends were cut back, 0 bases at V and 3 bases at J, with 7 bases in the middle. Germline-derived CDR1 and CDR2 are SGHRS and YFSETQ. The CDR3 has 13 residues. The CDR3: CASSLAVSYEQYF. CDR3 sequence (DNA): TGCGCCAGCAGCTTGGCCGTCAGCTACGAGCAGTACTTC.

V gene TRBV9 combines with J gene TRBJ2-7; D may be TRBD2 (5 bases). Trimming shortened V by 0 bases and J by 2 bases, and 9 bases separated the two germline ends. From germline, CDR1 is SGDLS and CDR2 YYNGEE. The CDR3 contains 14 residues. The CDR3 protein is CASSVDGIAYEQYF. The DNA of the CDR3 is TGTGCCAGCAGCGTAGACGGGATCGCCTACGAGCAGTACTTC.

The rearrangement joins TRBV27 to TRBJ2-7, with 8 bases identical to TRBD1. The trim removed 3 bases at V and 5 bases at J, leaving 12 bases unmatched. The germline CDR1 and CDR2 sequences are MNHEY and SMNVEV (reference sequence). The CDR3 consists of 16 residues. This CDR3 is CASSFSPEAGGNEQYF. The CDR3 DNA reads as TGTGCCAGCAGTTTCTCACCAGAAGCAGGGGGCAACGAGCAGTACTTC.

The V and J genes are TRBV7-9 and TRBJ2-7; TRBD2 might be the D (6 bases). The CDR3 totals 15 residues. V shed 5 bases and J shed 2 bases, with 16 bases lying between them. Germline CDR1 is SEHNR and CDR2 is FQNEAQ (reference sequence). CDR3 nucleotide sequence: TGTGCCAGCAGCCCAACGGGAGCGGGTGCCTACGAGCAGTACTTC. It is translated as CASSPTGAGAYEQYF. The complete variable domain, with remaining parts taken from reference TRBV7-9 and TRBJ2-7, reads DTGVSQNPRHKITKRGQNVTFRCDPISEHNRLYWYRQTLGQGPEFLTYFQNEAQLEKSRLLSDRFSAERPKGSFSTLEIQRTEQGDSAMYLCASSPTGAGAYEQYFGPGTRLTVT.

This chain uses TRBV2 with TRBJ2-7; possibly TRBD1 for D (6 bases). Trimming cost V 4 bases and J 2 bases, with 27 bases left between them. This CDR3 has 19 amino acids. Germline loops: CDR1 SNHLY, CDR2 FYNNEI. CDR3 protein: CASSGGTGQTNWNPYEQYF. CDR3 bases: TGTGCCAGCAGTGGAGGTACGGGACAAACGAACTGGAACCCCTACGAGCAGTACTTC.

Here the CDR3 DNA reads TGTGCCAGTAGGAGGGGGTATGAAGCTTTCTTT. This encodes CASRRGYEAFF. V usage is TRBV19 and J usage is TRBJ1-1; possibly TRBD1 for D (6 bases). The V end was cut by 6 bases, the J end by 7 bases, with 9 bases between. Germline-derived CDR1 and CDR2 are LNHDA and SQIVND (reference sequence). This CDR3 region has 11 residues.

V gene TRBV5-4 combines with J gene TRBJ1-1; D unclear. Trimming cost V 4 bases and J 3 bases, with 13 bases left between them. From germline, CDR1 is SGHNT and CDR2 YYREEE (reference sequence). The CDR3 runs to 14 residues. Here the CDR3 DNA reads TGTGCCAGCAGCAGGCAGAGGGTGGACACTGAAGCTTTCTTT. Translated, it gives CASSRQRVDTEAFF.

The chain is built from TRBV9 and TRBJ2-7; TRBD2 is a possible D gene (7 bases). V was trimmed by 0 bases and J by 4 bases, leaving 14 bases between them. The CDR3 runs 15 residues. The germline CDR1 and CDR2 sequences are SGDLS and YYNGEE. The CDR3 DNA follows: TGTGCCAGCAGCGTAGCCCCGGGGGGCGGATACGAGCAGTACTTC. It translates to CASSVAPGGGYEQYF.

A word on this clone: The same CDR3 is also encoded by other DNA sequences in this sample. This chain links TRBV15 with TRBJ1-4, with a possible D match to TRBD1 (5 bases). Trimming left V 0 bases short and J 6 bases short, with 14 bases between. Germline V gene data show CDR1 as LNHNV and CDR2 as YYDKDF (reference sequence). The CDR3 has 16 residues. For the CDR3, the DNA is TGTGCCACCAGCAGAGATACGGGCTCGGGGGATGAAAAACTGTTTTTT. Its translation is CATSRDTGSGDEKLFF.

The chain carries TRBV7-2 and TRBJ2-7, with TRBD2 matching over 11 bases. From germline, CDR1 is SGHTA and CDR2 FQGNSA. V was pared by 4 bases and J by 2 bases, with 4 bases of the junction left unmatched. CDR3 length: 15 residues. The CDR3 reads CASSSYSGGAYEQYF. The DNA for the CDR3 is TGTGCCAGCAGCTCCTATAGCGGGGGGGCCTACGAGCAGTACTTC.

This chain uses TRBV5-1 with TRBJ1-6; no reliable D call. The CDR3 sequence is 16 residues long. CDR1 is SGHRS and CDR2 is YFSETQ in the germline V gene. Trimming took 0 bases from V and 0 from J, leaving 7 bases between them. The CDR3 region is CASSLAGGSYNSPLHF. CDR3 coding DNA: TGCGCCAGCAGCTTGGCGGGTGGCTCCTATAATTCACCCCTCCACTTT.